The T cell receptor (beta chain) described here comes from a study of blood T cell repertoires in COVID-19. The overall study: Acute and convalescent COVID-19 specimens originated in the United States, Italy and Spain.

Sequencing was performed with immunoSEQ multiplex PCR; in TCRdb, only in-frame clones are kept and a portion is missing. This sample yields about 160,000 clones, of which about 84% are seen a single time; around 5.3% belongs to the top ten. This CDR3 comprises 13 residues. From germline, CDR1 is SGHRS and CDR2 YFSETQ. V lost 2 bases, J lost 8 bases, and 4 bases stayed unmatched. Across about two dozen US areas, participants ranged in age from about 18 to 100 years. Which cohort a participant joined came from the clinical history participants gave. The source is a woman between 40 and 50 years old with acute COVID-19. The V and J genes are TRBV5-1 and TRBJ1-5; 7 positions match TRBD1. The specimen was PBMCs or T cells enriched from blood (not recorded which). CDR3 DNA: TGCGCCAGCAGCTTACAGGGGAAAGAGCCCCAGCATTTT. Translated, it gives CASSLQGKEPQHF.